The T cell receptor beta chain under discussion was sequenced for a study of CD8+CD57+ T cells in acquired aplastic anemia. About the study: Mean yield of DNA from sorted CD4+ and CD8+ cells was approximately 3 ug.

This clonotype was picked up a small number of times. Its target is unknown. Patients included in sequencing had previously demonstrated CD8+CD57+ cell expansion by flow cytometry. Every one of the patients had aplastic anemia (severe, acquired). Patients were untreated when blood was sampled. It was genomic DNA that served as the template for profiling TCR beta VDJ and CDR3. TCRdb re-called the reads with MiXCR, one entry per CDR3 protein. Of around 430,000 distinct CDR3 sequences listed, about a third are singletons. V shed 5 bases, J shed 8 bases, and the junction held 14 bases outside the gene matches. The CDR3 has 15 amino acids. CDR1 and CDR2 (germline): PRHDT, FYEKMQ (reference sequence). Study-wide results and caveats: Some 29 shared CD8+ CDR3s appeared highly expressed within patients' immunodominant clones.

The clonotype originates from a human donor with aplastic anemia. V is TRBV13 and J is TRBJ2-7; the match to TRBD1 covers 8 bases. Sequencing was performed on sorted CD4+, CD8+, or CD8+CD57+ T cells (not recorded which) from PBMCs. This CDR3 is CASSKWTGSSLKQYF. In DNA form, the CDR3 reads TGTGCCAGCAGCAAATGGACAGGGAGCTCTCTAAAGCAGTACTTC.